This T cell receptor (beta chain) came from a study of blood T cell repertoires in COVID-19. Study as a whole: Specimens from acute and convalescent COVID-19 originated in the United States, Italy and Spain. Sources were T cells, B-cell-depleted T cells, or PBMCs; the material itself was cDNA or gDNA.

Authors' methods: Reference gene primers were amplified, and this amplification served to estimate nucleated cell counts. Sequencing used immunoSEQ multiplex PCR; TCRdb keeps in-frame clones, though not all of them. Clonal size and the V and J genes are those of that table, whereas D and trimming came from the DNA. The sample lists approximately 22,000 clones, around 90% occurring once. CDR3 size: 17 residues. V was pared by 7 bases and J by 1 base, with 20 bases between. Germline CDR1 and CDR2: MDHEN and SYDVKM. The sample taken for sequencing was peripheral blood. This chain connects TRBV28 to TRBJ2-1; weak D call: TRBD2 (6 bases). This receptor was identified in a man in his sixties or seventies with active COVID-19. The CDR3 region has the DNA TGTGCCAGCAAATTCGGGAGAAGGGTCGGGTCCTACAATGAGCAGTTCTTC. Amino acids: CASKFGRRVGSYNEQFF.